Listed below are T cell receptor beta chains from one sample, sequenced in a study of blood T cell repertoires in COVID-19. This table comes from immunoSEQ multiplex PCR, and its TCRdb copy is limited to in-frame clones, with some not included. The repertoire holds 65,000 to 80,000 clones, more than 65% seen once, with 11% in the top ten. The sequenced sample was peripheral blood. The receptors come from a man in his forties or fifties with acute or convalescent COVID-19. The CDR3 runs from the conserved cysteine through the conserved F or W. D genes are given only for firm matches. The listing skips clone size in some rows; elsewhere it reads once, few, many or a size class.

D	size	V	J	DNA	CDR3
NA	NA	TRBV28	TRBJ1-1	TGTGCCAGCAGTTTCATAGGGGCCGCGGGAACTGAAGCTTTCTTT	CASSFIGAAGTEAFF
TRBD1	NA	TRBV5-4	TRBJ1-3	TGTGCCAGCAGCTTGGGGGGACAGGGTATGAAGACCATATATTTT	CASSLGGQGMKTIYF
NA	NA	TRBV6-5	TRBJ1-1	TGTGCCAGCAGCCCCGGAGGTTCGGTAACTGAAGCTTTCTTT	CASSPGGSVTEAFF
NA	few	TRBV6-5	TRBJ1-1	TGTGCCACCGGGGTTAGGAACACTGAAGCTTTCTTT	CATGVRNTEAFF
TRBD1	NA	TRBV6-1	TRBJ2-7	TGTGCCAGCAGTGCCAAACCGGGACAGGGGCCATCCGAGCAGTACTTC	CASSAKPGQGPSEQYF
TRBD2	NA	TRBV6-5	TRBJ2-1	TGTGCCAGCAGTTTTGGACTAGCGGGGGGGCTCAATGAGCAGTTCTTC	CASSFGLAGGLNEQFF
TRBD2	NA	TRBV5-1	TRBJ2-5	TGCGCCCGCAGCTTGGGGGGGGGTCAGGAGACCCAGTACTTC	CARSLGGGQETQYF
NA	many	TRBV25-1	TRBJ1-2	TGTGCCAGCAGTGTACTCGGGGATGGCTACACCTTC	CASSVLGDGYTF
NA	NA	TRBV20-1	TRBJ2-1	TGCAGTGCTATGCGGAACGAGCAGTTCTTC	CSAMRNEQFF
TRBD2	NA	TRBV30	TRBJ2-2	TGTGCCTGGATGAAGGGGTTGGGGACTAGCACAAACACCGGGGAGCTGTTTTTT	CAWMKGLGTSTNTGELFF
NA	NA	TRBV6-6	TRBJ1-1	TGTGCCAGCACTGTCCCTATGAACACTGAAGCTTTCTTT	CASTVPMNTEAFF
NA	NA	TRBV18	TRBJ2-3	TGTGCCAGCTCACCACCGCGGGGAACAGATACGCAGTATTTT	CASSPPRGTDTQYF
NA	NA	TRBV6-5	TRBJ1-5	TGTGCCAGCAGACAGCATAGCAATCAGCCCCAGCATTTT	CASRQHSNQPQHF
NA	NA	TRBV10-1	TRBJ1-2	TGCGCCAGCAGCGCCGGACTTAGCTATGGCTACACCTTC	CASSAGLSYGYTF
TRBD1	NA	TRBV19	TRBJ1-1	TGTGCCAGTAGTATAGAGGAGGGGACAGTTCGCACTGAAGCTTTCTTT	CASSIEEGTVRTEAFF
NA	NA	TRBV19	TRBJ1-4	TGTGCCAGTAGTATTGGGCAGGGTGTAACTAATGAAAAACTGTTTTTT	CASSIGQGVTNEKLFF
TRBD2	NA	TRBV25-1	TRBJ2-5	TGTGCCAGCAGTGAACGGGGGGAGGGGTGGACCCAGTACTTC	CASSERGEGWTQYF
NA	NA	TRBV7-6	TRBJ2-3	TGTGCCAGCAGCTTAGAATCCAGGCAGGGCGACGATACGCAGTATTTT	CASSLESRQGDDTQYF
TRBD1	NA	TRBV6-7	TRBJ1-5	TGTGCCAGCAGTTACTCGAATATGACAGGGAGTCGTAGCAATCAGCCCCAGCATTTT	CASSYSNMTGSRSNQPQHF
TRBD1	NA	TRBV7-2	TRBJ1-1	TGTGCCAGCAGCCCAGGGACAGTGAACACTGAAGCTTTCTTT	CASSPGTVNTEAFF
TRBD1	NA	TRBV6-5	TRBJ1-2	TGTGCCAGCACCAGGACAGGGCCGAACTATGGCTACACCTTC	CASTRTGPNYGYTF
NA	NA	TRBV7-8	TRBJ1-2	TGTGCCAGCAGCCCCGACACGGTATTGACCTTC	CASSPDTVLTF
TRBD1	NA	TRBV18	TRBJ2-7	TGTGCCAGCTCACCACGGGACAGATCCTACGAGCAGTACTTC	CASSPRDRSYEQYF
NA	NA	TRBV30	TRBJ1-3	TGTGCCTGGAGTGTTAGCTCTGGAAACACCATATATTTT	CAWSVSSGNTIYF
TRBD1	NA	TRBV28	TRBJ1-6	TGTGCCAGCAGTTTATCGGGACAGGGGGCTGGCACCTATAATTCACCCCTCCACTTT	CASSLSGQGAGTYNSPLHF
TRBD1	NA	TRBV9	TRBJ2-3	TGTGCCAGCAGCCGGGGACAGAGCACAGATACGCAGTATTTT	CASSRGQSTDTQYF
TRBD1	few	TRBV6-5	TRBJ1-2	TGTGCCAGCAGGCTAGGACAGGGTGGTAACTATGGCTACACCTTC	CASRLGQGGNYGYTF
TRBD2	NA	TRBV5-1	TRBJ2-5	TGCGCCAGCAGCACCGGGACTAGCCTTCAAGAGACCCAGTACTTC	CASSTGTSLQETQYF
NA	NA	TRBV3-1/TRBV3-2	TRBJ2-3	TGTGCCAGCAGCAACCATAGTCCCATGCAAGATACGCAGTATTTT	CASSNHSPMQDTQYF
NA	NA	TRBV29-1	TRBJ1-2	TGCAGCGTTGACGGGTTAACAGGGAGCTATGGCTACACCTTC	CSVDGLTGSYGYTF
NA	few	TRBV19	TRBJ1-2	TGTGCCAGTAGTATGAATGGGGGCGCCTATGGCTACACCTTC	CASSMNGGAYGYTF
NA	NA	TRBV11-2	TRBJ2-1	TGTGCCAGCAGCTTACTGGCGGTTGAGCAGTTCTTC	CASSLLAVEQFF
TRBD1	NA	TRBV19	TRBJ2-3	TGTGCCACCGGGACAGGGGTAGTAGATACGCAGTATTTT	CATGTGVVDTQYF
TRBD1	NA	TRBV19	TRBJ1-1	TGTGCCAGTAGTATAGCCCCGGACAGGGGAGCTGAAGCTTTCTTT	CASSIAPDRGAEAFF
TRBD2	NA	TRBV19	TRBJ2-3	TGTGCCAGTAGTATCCTAGCGGGAGTAGGCACAGATACGCAGTATTTT	CASSILAGVGTDTQYF
NA	NA	TRBV9	TRBJ2-2	TGTGCCAGCAGCGGCGGAGGGGTTATGACCGGGGAGCTGTTTTTT	CASSGGGVMTGELFF
NA	once	TRBV27	TRBJ1-4	TGTGCCAGCAGTTTATCCGGGATTGACAATCCCCCTGGGAAACTGTTTTTT	CASSLSGIDNPPGKLFF
NA	NA	TRBV3-1/TRBV3-2	TRBJ1-1	TGTGCCAGCGGCCAGGGAGGCGCTGAAGCTTTCTTT	CASGQGGAEAFF
NA	NA	TRBV29-1	TRBJ2-7	TGCAGCGTCGGACACCTTGATTCTTCGGAGCAGTACTTC	CSVGHLDSSEQYF
TRBD2	once	TRBV5-4	TRBJ2-3	TGTGCCAGCAGCGCGGCTAGCGGAACTAGCACAGATACGCAGTATTTT	CASSAASGTSTDTQYF
NA	NA	TRBV5-4	TRBJ2-5	TGTGCCAGCAGCTCCCAATACCTCGGGGAGACCCAGTACTTC	CASSSQYLGETQYF
NA	NA	TRBV10-3	TRBJ2-6	TGTGCCAACGGACAGTCTGGGGCCAACGTCCTGACTTTC	CANGQSGANVLTF
NA	NA	TRBV11-2	TRBJ2-3	TGTGCCAGCAGCCCTCTACGCGGTAGCACAGATACGCAGTATTTT	CASSPLRGSTDTQYF
NA	NA	TRBV7-9	TRBJ2-7	TGTGCCAGCAGCTTTGTCCCCCTTGGAAGGGGGTTGTACGAGCAGTACTTC	CASSFVPLGRGLYEQYF
TRBD2	NA	TRBV27	TRBJ2-1	TGTGCCAGCAGGACTAGCGGGAGTAATGAGCAGTTCTTC	CASRTSGSNEQFF
TRBD2	NA	TRBV5-4	TRBJ2-1	TGTGCCAGCAGCTTATTTCCGGGACTAGCGAGAGTAGGTGAGCAGTTCTTC	CASSLFPGLARVGEQFF
NA	NA	TRBV12-3/TRBV12-4	TRBJ2-1	TGTGCCAGCACCACCGGACACTACAATGAGCAGTTCTTC	CASTTGHYNEQFF
NA	NA	TRBV4-3	TRBJ2-1	TGCGCCAGCAGCCAAGATCCCCCGGGAGCCGGTAATGAGCAGTTCTTC	CASSQDPPGAGNEQFF
NA	NA	TRBV3-1/TRBV3-2	TRBJ1-5	TGTGCCAGCAGCCAAGATCTTAGCAATCAGCCCCAGCATTTT	CASSQDLSNQPQHF
TRBD1	NA	TRBV6-1	TRBJ2-5	TGTGCCAGCAGTGACGAAGTAGGGGGACAGGTGAGGGAGACCCAGTACTTC	CASSDEVGGQVRETQYF
NA	few	TRBV7-8	TRBJ1-5	TGTGCCAGCAGCTTAGCCGCAGGGTCGGGTTATCAGCCCCAGCATTTT	CASSLAAGSGYQPQHF
NA	NA	TRBV7-2	TRBJ2-2	TGTGCCAGCAGCACCCTTCCCGGGGAAGGGGAGCTGTTTTTT	CASSTLPGEGELFF
TRBD2	NA	TRBV6-2/TRBV6-3	TRBJ2-7	TGTGCCAGCAGTTACGTCCTCGGACTAGCGGAAACCTACGAGCAGTACTTC	CASSYVLGLAETYEQYF
NA	NA	TRBV24-1	TRBJ2-5	TGTGCCACCAGTGAAGGGGCAAGAGAGACCCAGTACTTC	CATSEGARETQYF
NA	NA	TRBV14	TRBJ2-3	TGTGCCAGCAGCCAAGAAACTAGTGTGCGTACGCAGTATTTT	CASSQETSVRTQYF
NA	NA	TRBV3-1/TRBV3-2	TRBJ2-7	TGTGCCAGCAGCCAAGATCCAGGGCGCTACGAGCAGTACTTC	CASSQDPGRYEQYF
TRBD2	NA	TRBV6-1	TRBJ2-7	TGTGCCAGCAGTGAAGAGGCGGGAGTTAACTACGAGCAGTACTTC	CASSEEAGVNYEQYF
NA	once	TRBV29-1	TRBJ2-6	TGCAGCGTTGAAGATCAGGGTTCTGGGGCCAACGTCCTGACTTTC	CSVEDQGSGANVLTF
TRBD2	NA	TRBV29-1	TRBJ2-5	TGCAGCGTTGGGGCTAGCGGAGCCCAGCAAGAGACCCAGTACTTC	CSVGASGAQQETQYF